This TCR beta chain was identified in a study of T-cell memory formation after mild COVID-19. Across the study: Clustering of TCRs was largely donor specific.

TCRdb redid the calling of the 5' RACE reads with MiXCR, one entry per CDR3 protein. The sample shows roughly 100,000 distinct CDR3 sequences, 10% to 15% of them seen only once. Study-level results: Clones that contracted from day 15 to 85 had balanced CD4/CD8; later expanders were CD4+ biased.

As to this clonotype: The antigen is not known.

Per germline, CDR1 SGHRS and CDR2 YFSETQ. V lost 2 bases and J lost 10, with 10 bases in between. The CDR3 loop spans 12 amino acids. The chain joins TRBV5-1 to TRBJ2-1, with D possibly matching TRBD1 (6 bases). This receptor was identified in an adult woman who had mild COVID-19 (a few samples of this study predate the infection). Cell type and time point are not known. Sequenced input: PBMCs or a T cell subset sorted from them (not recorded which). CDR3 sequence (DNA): TGCGCCAGCAGCTTTGTTGGACAGGAGCAGTTCTTC. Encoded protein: CASSFVGQEQFF.